The present entry profiles one T cell receptor (beta chain) with its context. As yet, its antigen is unknown. Using its own MiXCR run on the RT-PCR reads, TCRdb lists one record per CDR3 protein. The profile shows about 480,000 distinct CDR3 sequences, 13% of them singletons. This sample is part of a study of response to subunit inactivated influenza vaccine. Study conclusions and caveats: Few additional T cells are recruited per seasonal influenza vaccination, authors suggested.

This CDR3 has 15 amino acids. CDR1 and CDR2 (germline): MDHEN, SYDVKM. With 6 bases clipped from V and 7 bases from J, the junction kept 13 bases outside the gene matches. The V gene is TRBV28, the J gene TRBJ2-7, with 9 bases matching TRBD1. The receptor's source is a man in his forties or fifties who received an inactivated influenza vaccine. The sample consisted of PBMCs from blood, taken 35 to 45 days after vaccination. The DNA of the CDR3 is TGTGCCAGCAGGGCCCGGGGGACAGGGTCGGGAGAGCAGTACTTC. Translation gives CASRARGTGSGEQYF.